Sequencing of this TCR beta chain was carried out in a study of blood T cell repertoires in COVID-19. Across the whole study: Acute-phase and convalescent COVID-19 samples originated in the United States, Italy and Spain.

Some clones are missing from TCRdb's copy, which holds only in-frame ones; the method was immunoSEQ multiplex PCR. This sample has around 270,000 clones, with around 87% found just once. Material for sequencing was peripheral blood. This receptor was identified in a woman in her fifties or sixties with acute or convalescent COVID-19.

CDR3 sequence: CSVEGKERDSPPDTQYF. CDR3 DNA: TGCAGCGTTGAAGGCAAAGAACGAGACTCACCCCCAGATACGCAGTATTTT. This chain links TRBV29-1 with TRBJ2-3; no clear D. The CDR3 sequence is 17 residues long. Trimming cost V 1 base and J 4 bases, with 21 bases left between them. CDR1 and CDR2 (germline): SQVTM, ANQGSEA.